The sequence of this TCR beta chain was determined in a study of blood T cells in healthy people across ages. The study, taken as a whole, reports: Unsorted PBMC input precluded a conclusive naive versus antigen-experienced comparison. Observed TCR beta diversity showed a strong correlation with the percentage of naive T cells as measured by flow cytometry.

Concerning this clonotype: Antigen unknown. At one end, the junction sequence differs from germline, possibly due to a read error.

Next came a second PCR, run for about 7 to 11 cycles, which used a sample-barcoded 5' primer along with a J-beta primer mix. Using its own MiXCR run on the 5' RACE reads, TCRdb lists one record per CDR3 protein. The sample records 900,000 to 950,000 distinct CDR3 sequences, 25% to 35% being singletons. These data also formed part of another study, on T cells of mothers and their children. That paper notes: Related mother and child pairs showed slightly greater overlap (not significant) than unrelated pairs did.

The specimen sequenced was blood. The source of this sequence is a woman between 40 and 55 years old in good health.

The CDR3 sequence: CASSLDYYERYF. Written as DNA, the CDR3 is TGCGCCAGCAGCTTGGATTACTACGAGCGGTACTTC. V gene TRBV5-1 combines with J gene TRBJ2-7; the D is unclear. The CDR3 is 12 residues long. Germline CDR1 is SGHRS and CDR2 is YFSETQ.